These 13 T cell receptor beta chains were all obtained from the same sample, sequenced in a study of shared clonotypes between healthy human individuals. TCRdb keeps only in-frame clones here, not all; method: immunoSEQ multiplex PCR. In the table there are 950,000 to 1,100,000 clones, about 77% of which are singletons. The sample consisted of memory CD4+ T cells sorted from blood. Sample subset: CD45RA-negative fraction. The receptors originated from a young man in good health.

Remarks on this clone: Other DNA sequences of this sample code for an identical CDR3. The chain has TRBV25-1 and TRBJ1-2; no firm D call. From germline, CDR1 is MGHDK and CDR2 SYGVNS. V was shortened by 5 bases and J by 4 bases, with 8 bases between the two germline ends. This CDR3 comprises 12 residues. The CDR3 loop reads CASSKGSYGYTF. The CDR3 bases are TGTGCCAGCAGTAAAGGGAGCTATGGCTACACCTTC.

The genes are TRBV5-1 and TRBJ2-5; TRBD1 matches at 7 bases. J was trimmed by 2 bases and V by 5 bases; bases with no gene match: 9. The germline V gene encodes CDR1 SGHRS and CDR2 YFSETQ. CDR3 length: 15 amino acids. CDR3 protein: CASSTGDMTQETQYF. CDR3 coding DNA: TGCGCCAGCAGTACAGGGGACATGACTCAAGAGACCCAGTACTTC.

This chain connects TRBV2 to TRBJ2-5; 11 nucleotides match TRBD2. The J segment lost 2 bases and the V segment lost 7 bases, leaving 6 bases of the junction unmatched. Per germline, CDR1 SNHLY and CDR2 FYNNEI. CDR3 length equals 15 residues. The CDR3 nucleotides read TGTGCCAGCAAACTAGCGGGGGTAAGGCAAGAGACCCAGTACTTC. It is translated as CASKLAGVRQETQYF.

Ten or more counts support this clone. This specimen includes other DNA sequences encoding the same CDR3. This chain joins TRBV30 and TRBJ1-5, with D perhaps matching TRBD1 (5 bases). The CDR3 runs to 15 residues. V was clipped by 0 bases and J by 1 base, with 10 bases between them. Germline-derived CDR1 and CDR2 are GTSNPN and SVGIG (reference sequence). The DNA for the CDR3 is TGTGCCTGGAGTGTAGGGGCAGCCAGCAATCAGCCCCAGCATTTT. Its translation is CAWSVGAASNQPQHF.

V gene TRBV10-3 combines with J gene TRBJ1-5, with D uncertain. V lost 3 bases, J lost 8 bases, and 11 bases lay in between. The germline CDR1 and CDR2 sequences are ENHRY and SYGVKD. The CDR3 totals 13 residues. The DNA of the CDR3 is TGTGCCATCAGTGATGGGCAGGCCGAGCCCCAGCATTTT. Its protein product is CAISDGQAEPQHF.

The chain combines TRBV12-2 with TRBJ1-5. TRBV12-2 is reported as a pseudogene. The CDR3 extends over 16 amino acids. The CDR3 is CASRRIGGPGNQPQHF. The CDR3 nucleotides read TGTGCAAGTCGCCGGATAGGAGGGCCGGGCAATCAGCCCCAGCATTTT.

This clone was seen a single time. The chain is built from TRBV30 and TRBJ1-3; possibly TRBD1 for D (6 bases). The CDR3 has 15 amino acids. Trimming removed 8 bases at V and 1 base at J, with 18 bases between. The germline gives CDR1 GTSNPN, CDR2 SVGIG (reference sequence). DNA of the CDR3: TGTGCCCTTCCTCAACAGGGACGATCTGGAAACACCATATATTTT. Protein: CALPQQGRSGNTIYF.

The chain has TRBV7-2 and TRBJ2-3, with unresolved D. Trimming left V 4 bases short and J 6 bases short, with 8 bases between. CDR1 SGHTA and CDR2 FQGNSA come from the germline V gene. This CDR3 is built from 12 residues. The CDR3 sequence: CASSSSRDTQYF. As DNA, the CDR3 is TGTGCCAGCAGCTCGTCCAGGGATACGCAGTATTTT. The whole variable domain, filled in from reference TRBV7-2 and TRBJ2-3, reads GAGVSQSPSNKVTEKGKDVELRCDPISGHTALYWYRQSLGQGLEFLIYFQGNSAPDKSGLPSDRFSAERTGGSVSTLTIQRTQQEDSAVYLCASSSSRDTQYFGPGTRLTVL.

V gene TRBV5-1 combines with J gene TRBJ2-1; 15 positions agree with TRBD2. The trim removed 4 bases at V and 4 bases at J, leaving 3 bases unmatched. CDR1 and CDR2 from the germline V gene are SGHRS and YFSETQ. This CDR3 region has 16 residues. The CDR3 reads CASSGGLAGGYNEQFF. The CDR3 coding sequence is TGCGCCAGCAGCGGAGGACTAGCGGGAGGGTACAATGAGCAGTTCTTC.

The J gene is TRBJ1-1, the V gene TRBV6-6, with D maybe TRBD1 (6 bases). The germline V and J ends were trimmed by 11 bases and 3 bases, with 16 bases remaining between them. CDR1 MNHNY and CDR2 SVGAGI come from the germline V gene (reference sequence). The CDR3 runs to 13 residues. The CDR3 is CAGRSGGDTEAFF. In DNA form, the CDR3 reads TGTGCCGGGAGGTCGGGGGGCGACACTGAAGCTTTCTTT.

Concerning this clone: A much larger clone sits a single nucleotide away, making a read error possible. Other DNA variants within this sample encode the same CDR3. The CDR3 here is CASSLAGNTEAFF. DNA for the CDR3: TGTGCCAGCAGCTTGGCAGGGAACACTGAAGCTTTCTTT. The chain uses TRBV5-5 and TRBJ1-1, with D hard to call. The length of the CDR3 is 13 residues. Per germline, CDR1 SGHKS and CDR2 YYEKEE (reference sequence). Deletions cut 0 bases from V and 1 base from J, with 4 bases between.

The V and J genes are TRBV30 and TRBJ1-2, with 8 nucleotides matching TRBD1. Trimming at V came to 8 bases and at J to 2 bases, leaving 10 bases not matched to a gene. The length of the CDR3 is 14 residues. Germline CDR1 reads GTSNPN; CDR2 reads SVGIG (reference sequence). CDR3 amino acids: CAVEGRTGNYGYTF. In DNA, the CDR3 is TGTGCCGTCGAGGGTCGGACAGGGAACTATGGCTACACCTTC.

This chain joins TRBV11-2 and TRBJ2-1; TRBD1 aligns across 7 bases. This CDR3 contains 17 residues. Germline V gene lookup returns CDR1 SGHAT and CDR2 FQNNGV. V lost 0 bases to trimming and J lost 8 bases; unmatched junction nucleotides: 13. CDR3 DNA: TGTGCCAGCAGCTTAGAACTCCAGAGGGGGCTCAGGGATGAGCAGTTCTTC. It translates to CASSLELQRGLRDEQFF. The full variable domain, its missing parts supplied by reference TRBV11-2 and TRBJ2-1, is EAGVAQSPRYKIIEKRQSVAFWCNPISGHATLYWYQQILGQGPKLLIQFQNNGVVDDSQLPKDRFSAERLKGVDSTLKIQPAKLEDSAVYLCASSLELQRGLRDEQFFGPGTRLTVL.